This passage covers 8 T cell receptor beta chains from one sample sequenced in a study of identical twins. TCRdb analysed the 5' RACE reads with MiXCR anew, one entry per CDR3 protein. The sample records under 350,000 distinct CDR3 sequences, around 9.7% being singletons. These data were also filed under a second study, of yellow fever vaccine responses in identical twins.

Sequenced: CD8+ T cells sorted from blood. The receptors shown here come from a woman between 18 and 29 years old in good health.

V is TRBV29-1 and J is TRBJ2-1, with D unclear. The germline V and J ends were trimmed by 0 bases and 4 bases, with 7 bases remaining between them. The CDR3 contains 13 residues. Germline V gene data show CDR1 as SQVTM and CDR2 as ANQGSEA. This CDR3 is CSVEDLGYNEQFF. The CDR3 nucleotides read TGCAGCGTTGAAGACTTGGGTTACAATGAGCAGTTCTTC.

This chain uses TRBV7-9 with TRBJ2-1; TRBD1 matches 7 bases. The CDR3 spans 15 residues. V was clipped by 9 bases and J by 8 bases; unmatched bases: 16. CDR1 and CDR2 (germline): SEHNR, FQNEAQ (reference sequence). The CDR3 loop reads CASQYRGRGIDEQFF. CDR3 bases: TGTGCCAGTCAATATCGGGGCAGGGGGATAGATGAGCAGTTCTTC.

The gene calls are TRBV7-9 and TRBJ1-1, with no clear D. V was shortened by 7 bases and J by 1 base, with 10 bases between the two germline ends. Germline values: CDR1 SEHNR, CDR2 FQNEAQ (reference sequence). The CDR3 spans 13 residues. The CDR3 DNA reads TGTGCCAGCATGTGGATGTCGAACACTGAAGCTTTCTTT. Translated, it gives CASMWMSNTEAFF. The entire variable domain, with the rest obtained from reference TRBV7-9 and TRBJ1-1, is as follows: DTGVSQNPRHKITKRGQNVTFRCDPISEHNRLYWYRQTLGQGPEFLTYFQNEAQLEKSRLLSDRFSAERPKGSFSTLEIQRTEQGDSAMYLCASMWMSNTEAFFGQGTRLTVV.

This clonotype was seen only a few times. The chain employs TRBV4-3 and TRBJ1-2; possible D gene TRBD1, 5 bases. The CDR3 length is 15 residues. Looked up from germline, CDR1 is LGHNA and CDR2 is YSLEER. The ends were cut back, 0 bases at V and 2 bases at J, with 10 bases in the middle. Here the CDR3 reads CASSQDRGGNYGYTF. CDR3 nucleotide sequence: TGCGCCAGCAGCCAAGATCGCGGGGGAAACTATGGCTACACCTTC.

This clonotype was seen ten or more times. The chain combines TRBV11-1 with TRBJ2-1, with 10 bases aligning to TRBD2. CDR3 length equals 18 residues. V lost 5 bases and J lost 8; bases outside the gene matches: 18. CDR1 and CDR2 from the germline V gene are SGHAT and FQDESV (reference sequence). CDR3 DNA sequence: TGTGCCAGCAGCCGAAAAGCGGGAGGGCGATGGACAGGGTATGAGCAGTTCTTC. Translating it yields CASSRKAGGRWTGYEQFF. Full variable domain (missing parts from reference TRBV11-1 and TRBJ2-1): EAEVAQSPRYKITEKSQAVAFWCDPISGHATLYWYRQILGQGPELLVQFQDESVVDDSQLPKDRFSAERLKGVDSTLKIQPAELGDSAMYLCASSRKAGGRWTGYEQFFGPGTRLTVL.

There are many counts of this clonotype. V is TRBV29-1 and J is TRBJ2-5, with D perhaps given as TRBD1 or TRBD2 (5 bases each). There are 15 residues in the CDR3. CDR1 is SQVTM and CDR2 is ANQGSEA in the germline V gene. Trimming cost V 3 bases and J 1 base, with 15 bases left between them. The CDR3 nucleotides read TGCAGCGTTGAGTACTATGGGACGGTCCAAGAGACCCAGTACTTC. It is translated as CSVEYYGTVQETQYF.

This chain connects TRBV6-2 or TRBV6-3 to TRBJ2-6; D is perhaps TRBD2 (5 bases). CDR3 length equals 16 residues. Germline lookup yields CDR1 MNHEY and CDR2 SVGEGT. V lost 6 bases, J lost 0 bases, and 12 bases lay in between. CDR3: CASSHLRDSGANVLTF. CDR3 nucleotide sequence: TGTGCCAGCAGCCACCTGAGGGACTCTGGGGCCAACGTCCTGACTTTC.

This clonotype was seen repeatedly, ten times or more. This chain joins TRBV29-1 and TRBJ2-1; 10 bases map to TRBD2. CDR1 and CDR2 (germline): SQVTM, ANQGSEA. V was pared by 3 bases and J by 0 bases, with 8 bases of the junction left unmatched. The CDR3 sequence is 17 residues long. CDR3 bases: TGCAGCGTTGATTTTGGGTCTAGCGGGGGCTCCTACAATGAGCAGTTCTTC. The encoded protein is CSVDFGSSGGSYNEQFF.